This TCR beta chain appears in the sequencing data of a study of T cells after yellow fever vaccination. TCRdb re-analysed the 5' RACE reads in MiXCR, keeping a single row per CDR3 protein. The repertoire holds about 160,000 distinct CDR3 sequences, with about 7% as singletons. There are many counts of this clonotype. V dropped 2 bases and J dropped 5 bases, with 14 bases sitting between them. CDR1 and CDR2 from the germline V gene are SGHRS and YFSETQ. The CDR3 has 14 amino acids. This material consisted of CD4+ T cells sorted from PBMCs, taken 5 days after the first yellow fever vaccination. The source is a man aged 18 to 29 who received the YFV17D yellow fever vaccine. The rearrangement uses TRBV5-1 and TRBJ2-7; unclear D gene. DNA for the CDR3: TGCGCCAGCAGCTTTCACCCTGAGAACCACGAGCAGTACTTC. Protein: CASSFHPENHEQYF.